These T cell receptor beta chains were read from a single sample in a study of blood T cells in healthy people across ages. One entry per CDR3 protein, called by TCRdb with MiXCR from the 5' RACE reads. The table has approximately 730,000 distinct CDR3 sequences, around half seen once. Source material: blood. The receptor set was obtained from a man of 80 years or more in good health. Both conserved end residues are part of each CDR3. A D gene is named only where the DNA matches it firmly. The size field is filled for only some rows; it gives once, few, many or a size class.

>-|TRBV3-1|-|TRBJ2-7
CASSQGHSSGAYEQYF
TGTGCCAGCAGCCAAGGACACAGCTCAGGGGCCTACGAGCAGTACTTC
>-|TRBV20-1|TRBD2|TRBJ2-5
CSARSVAGQETQYF
TGCAGTGCTAGATCTGTAGCGGGGCAAGAGACCCAGTACTTC
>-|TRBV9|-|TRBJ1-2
CASSVATNYGYTF
TGTGCCAGCAGCGTAGCAACTAACTATGGCTACACCTTC
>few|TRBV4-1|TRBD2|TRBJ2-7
CASSQDPTSGRPYF
TGCGCCAGCAGCCAAGATCCTACTAGCGGGAGACCGTACTTC
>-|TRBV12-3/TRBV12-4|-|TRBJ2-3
CASKQLGGYAYF
TGTGCCAGCAAGCAGCTCGGCGGATACGCGTATTTT
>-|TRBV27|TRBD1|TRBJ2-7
CASSLSGTGVLGAEQYF
TGTGCCAGCAGTTTATCCGGAACAGGGGTCCTCGGCGCCGAGCAGTACTTC
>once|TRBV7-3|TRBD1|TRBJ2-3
CASSYGTGEGGTQYF
TGTGCCAGCAGCTATGGGACAGGGGAAGGTGGTACGCAGTATTTT
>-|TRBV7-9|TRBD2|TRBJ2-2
CASSFGGSYTGGLFF
TGTGCCAGCAGCTTCGGCGGGAGCTACACCGGGGGGCTGTTTTTT
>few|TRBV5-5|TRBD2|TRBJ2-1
CASSLVAGGRRQFF
TGTGCCAGCAGCTTGGTAGCGGGGGGGCGTAGGCAGTTCTTC
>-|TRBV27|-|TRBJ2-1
CASSFSGPYNEQFF
TGTGCCAGCAGTTTTTCCGGGCCCTACAATGAGCAGTTCTTC
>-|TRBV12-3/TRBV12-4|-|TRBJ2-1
CASSELEIREQFF
TGTGCCAGCAGTGAGCTAGAAATCAGAGAGCAGTTCTTC
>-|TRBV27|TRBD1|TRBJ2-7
CASSKGPGTGAAYEQYF
TGTGCCAGCAGTAAGGGCCCCGGGACAGGGGCCGCCTACGAGCAGTACTTC
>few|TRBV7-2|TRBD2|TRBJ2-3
CASSFFQLGTSGSLSDTQYF
TGTGCCAGCAGCTTTTTCCAACTTGGGACTAGCGGGAGCCTGTCAGATACGCAGTATTTT
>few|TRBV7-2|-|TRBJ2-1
CASSSGRRSYNEQFF
TGTGCCAGCAGCTCGGGGAGACGGTCCTACAATGAGCAGTTCTTC
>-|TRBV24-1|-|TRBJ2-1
CATSDLRGGRYNEQFF
TGTGCCACCAGTGATTTGCGAGGCGGGCGTTACAATGAGCAGTTCTTC
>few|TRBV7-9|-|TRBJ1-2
CASSLASIRDTSNYGYTF
TGTGCCAGCAGCTTAGCGTCAATCCGGGACACGTCTAACTATGGCTACACCTTC
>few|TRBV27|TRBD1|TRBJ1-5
CASSSQGAKNQPQHF
TGTGCCAGCAGTTCACAGGGGGCTAAGAATCAGCCCCAGCATTTT
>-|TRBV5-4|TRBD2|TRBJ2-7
CASSSGTSRAYEQYF
TGTGCCAGCAGCTCGGGGACTAGCAGGGCCTACGAGCAGTACTTC
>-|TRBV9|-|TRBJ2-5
CASSVANRQETQYF
TGTGCCAGCAGCGTAGCTAACAGACAAGAGACCCAGTACTTC
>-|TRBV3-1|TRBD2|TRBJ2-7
CASSQESTSGRSSYEQYF
TGTGCCAGCAGCCAAGAAAGTACTAGCGGGAGATCTAGTTACGAGCAGTACTTC
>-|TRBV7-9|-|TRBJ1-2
CASSSFRGSLTYGYTF
TGTGCCAGCAGCTCATTTCGGGGGTCACTCACTTATGGCTACACCTTC
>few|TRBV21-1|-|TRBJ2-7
CASSSPTSGSFHEQYF
TGTGCCAGCAGCTCCCCGACTAGCGGGAGTTTCCACGAGCAGTACTTC